The rows below give T cell receptor beta chains drawn from one sample of a study of cytomegalovirus exposure and HLA in healthy donors. Repertoires were generated with immunoSEQ multiplex PCR, while TCRdb's copy carries only in-frame clones and drops some. Recorded here are approximately 58,000 clones; the top ten clones represent 11%. Sequencing was performed on PBMCs. These receptors all come from a woman aged 50 to 65 in good health and CMV-seropositive. Both conserved end residues are part of each CDR3. The order of the fields is D gene, V gene, clone size, J gene, CDR3 DNA, CDR3 protein. A D gene is named only where the DNA matches it firmly. A row's size may be missing; if present it is once, few, many or a size class.

d_call: TRBD1; v_call: TRBV27; clone_size: -; j_call: TRBJ1-5; cdr3_nt: TGTGCCAGCAGTTTGGACAGGGGCAATCAGCCCCAGCATTTT; cdr3_aa: CASSLDRGNQPQHF
d_call: -; v_call: TRBV9; clone_size: -; j_call: TRBJ1-4; cdr3_nt: TGTGCCAGCGCAGGAGGGGTATCTAATGAAAAACTGTTTTTT; cdr3_aa: CASAGGVSNEKLFF
d_call: TRBD2; v_call: TRBV30; clone_size: -; j_call: TRBJ2-2; cdr3_nt: TGTGCCTGGAGTGTACTAGCGGGAGGAACCGGGGAGCTGTTTTTT; cdr3_aa: CAWSVLAGGTGELFF
d_call: TRBD1; v_call: TRBV4-2; clone_size: -; j_call: TRBJ2-5; cdr3_nt: TGTGCCAGCAGGAGACAGGGGAATATTAAAGAGACCCAGTACTTC; cdr3_aa: CASRRQGNIKETQYF
d_call: TRBD1; v_call: TRBV28; clone_size: -; j_call: TRBJ2-1; cdr3_nt: TGTGCCAGCAGTGGAACCGGGACAGGGTCCTACAATGAGCAGTTCTTC; cdr3_aa: CASSGTGTGSYNEQFF
d_call: TRBD2; v_call: TRBV6-5; clone_size: -; j_call: TRBJ2-1; cdr3_nt: TGTGCCAGCAGTTACGATCCGGGACTAGTCAATGAGCAGTTCTTC; cdr3_aa: CASSYDPGLVNEQFF
d_call: TRBD1; v_call: TRBV2; clone_size: -; j_call: TRBJ2-1; cdr3_nt: TGTGCCAGCAGTGAAATAGGACAGGGAGTATTTAGTGAGCAGTTCTTC; cdr3_aa: CASSEIGQGVFSEQFF
d_call: TRBD1; v_call: TRBV28; clone_size: -; j_call: TRBJ2-7; cdr3_nt: TGTGCCAGCAGTTTTGAAGACAGGGTCGAGGACGAGCAGTACTTC; cdr3_aa: CASSFEDRVEDEQYF
d_call: TRBD1; v_call: TRBV18; clone_size: -; j_call: TRBJ1-3; cdr3_nt: TGTGCCAGCTCACCAGCTGGGACAGGGGACGGAAACACCATATATTTT; cdr3_aa: CASSPAGTGDGNTIYF
d_call: TRBD2; v_call: TRBV30; clone_size: -; j_call: TRBJ2-7; cdr3_nt: TGTGCCTGGAATAGCGGGAGGGCCCGCGAGCAGTACTTC; cdr3_aa: CAWNSGRAREQYF
d_call: -; v_call: TRBV5-1; clone_size: -; j_call: TRBJ1-1; cdr3_nt: TGCGCCAGCAGCTTAAGTGCAGGGATGATGAACACTGAAGCTTTCTTT; cdr3_aa: CASSLSAGMMNTEAFF
d_call: -; v_call: TRBV19; clone_size: -; j_call: TRBJ1-6; cdr3_nt: TGTGCCACCCAGGGGACCGCAGAAGCGTTATCCTATAATTCACCCCTCCACTTT; cdr3_aa: CATQGTAEALSYNSPLHF
d_call: -; v_call: TRBV14; clone_size: -; j_call: TRBJ1-2; cdr3_nt: TGTGCCAGCAGCCTAGAGAGGGTTCACATTTGGGGCTACACCTTC; cdr3_aa: CASSLERVHIWGYTF
d_call: -; v_call: TRBV10-3; clone_size: -; j_call: TRBJ1-1; cdr3_nt: TGTGCCATGGGGGGGCAGGGGAACACTGAAGCTTTCTTT; cdr3_aa: CAMGGQGNTEAFF
d_call: -; v_call: TRBV11-1; clone_size: -; j_call: TRBJ1-1; cdr3_nt: TGTGCCAGCAGCCGAACACAGAACACTGAAGCTTTCTTT; cdr3_aa: CASSRTQNTEAFF
d_call: -; v_call: TRBV30; clone_size: -; j_call: TRBJ2-1; cdr3_nt: TGTGCCTGGGCGGGACAGATTTACAATGAGCAGTTCTTC; cdr3_aa: CAWAGQIYNEQFF
d_call: TRBD1; v_call: TRBV6-5; clone_size: medium-sized; j_call: TRBJ2-3; cdr3_nt: TGTGCCAGCAGTTACTCGGGACAGATCACAGATACGCAGTATTTT; cdr3_aa: CASSYSGQITDTQYF
d_call: TRBD1; v_call: TRBV2; clone_size: -; j_call: TRBJ2-1; cdr3_nt: TGTGCCAGCTCCGGACAGGGAAATTACAATGAGCAGTTCTTC; cdr3_aa: CASSGQGNYNEQFF
d_call: TRBD2; v_call: TRBV7-2; clone_size: -; j_call: TRBJ2-1; cdr3_nt: TGTGCCAGCGTCCACGGGGGGTTGGACAATGAGCAGTTCTTC; cdr3_aa: CASVHGGLDNEQFF
d_call: -; v_call: TRBV18; clone_size: -; j_call: TRBJ1-5; cdr3_nt: TGTGCCAGCTCACTCACCGGGGGTGATCAGCCCCAGCATTTT; cdr3_aa: CASSLTGGDQPQHF
d_call: TRBD1; v_call: TRBV7-9; clone_size: -; j_call: TRBJ2-7; cdr3_nt: TGTGCCAGCAGCCCGCGACAGGGAAAGCACGAGCAGTACTTC; cdr3_aa: CASSPRQGKHEQYF
d_call: TRBD2; v_call: TRBV5-5; clone_size: -; j_call: TRBJ2-5; cdr3_nt: TGTGCCAGCAGCTTCCGTAACGTAGCGGGCTTCCAAGAGACCCAGTACTTC; cdr3_aa: CASSFRNVAGFQETQYF
d_call: TRBD1; v_call: TRBV27; clone_size: -; j_call: TRBJ1-2; cdr3_nt: TGTGCCAGCAAAAACAGGGGAGAGGGCTACACCTTC; cdr3_aa: CASKNRGEGYTF
d_call: TRBD1; v_call: TRBV6-6; clone_size: -; j_call: TRBJ1-2; cdr3_nt: TGTGCCAGCAGCCAGGACAGGGGGGGGCCTACTTGTGGCTACACCTTC; cdr3_aa: CASSQDRGGPTCGYTF
d_call: TRBD1; v_call: TRBV6-1; clone_size: -; j_call: TRBJ1-5; cdr3_nt: TGTGCCAGCAGTGGAGGACAGGTTTATAGCAATCAGCCCCAGCATTTT; cdr3_aa: CASSGGQVYSNQPQHF
d_call: TRBD2; v_call: TRBV28; clone_size: -; j_call: TRBJ2-3; cdr3_nt: TGTGCCAGCAGTTCCCCGGGGGAGCGGGAGGTGGGAGATACGCAGTATTTT; cdr3_aa: CASSSPGEREVGDTQYF
d_call: -; v_call: TRBV5-1; clone_size: -; j_call: TRBJ2-2; cdr3_nt: TGCGCCAGCAGCGGGGGACTCCTTTCCACCGGGGAGCTGTTTTTT; cdr3_aa: CASSGGLLSTGELFF
d_call: TRBD2; v_call: TRBV4-2; clone_size: -; j_call: TRBJ2-7; cdr3_nt: TGTGCCAGCAGAAAGACTAGCGGGGTCTCCTACGAGCAGTACTTC; cdr3_aa: CASRKTSGVSYEQYF
d_call: -; v_call: TRBV10-2; clone_size: -; j_call: TRBJ2-7; cdr3_nt: TGCGCCAGCAGTGACATAGGTAGGGGGAGCTCCTACGAGCAGTACTTC; cdr3_aa: CASSDIGRGSSYEQYF
d_call: -; v_call: TRBV28; clone_size: -; j_call: TRBJ1-5; cdr3_nt: TGTGCCAGCAGTCAAACAGGGATGAGGGTGAGCAATCAGCCCCAGCATTTT; cdr3_aa: CASSQTGMRVSNQPQHF
d_call: -; v_call: TRBV11-2; clone_size: -; j_call: TRBJ2-5; cdr3_nt: TGTGCCAGCAGCTTAGCGGCGGGGCAAGAGACCCAGTACTTC; cdr3_aa: CASSLAAGQETQYF